The clone carrying this T cell receptor beta chain turned up a few times. This specimen comes from a study of blood T cell repertoires in COVID-19. CDR1 and CDR2 from the germline V gene are KGHSH and LQKENI. The V segment lost 3 bases and the J segment 5 bases; nucleotides outside the gene matches: 1. This CDR3 contains 13 residues. Clones were read by immunoSEQ multiplex PCR, and TCRdb kept only the in-frame ones, dropping some. The data contain some 150,000 clones, 80% to 90% of them singletons. The chain recombines TRBV18 with TRBJ1-5; 7 nucleotides line up with TRBD1. This receptor was obtained from a woman between 55 and 75 years old with active COVID-19. Sequencing was performed on peripheral blood. The CDR3 sequence: CASSPQGDQPQHF. The CDR3 DNA reads as TGTGCCAGCTCACCTCAGGGGGATCAGCCCCAGCATTTT.